Here is one TCR beta chain with its context. Its cognate antigen has yet to be identified. Per-nucleotide qualities are absent, and no much larger clonotype sits a single base away. At the junction V is shortened by 4 bases and J by 2 bases, with 15 bases in between. The germline V gene (reference sequence) yields MNHEY for CDR1 and SMNVEV for CDR2. The CDR3 covers 15 residues, taking in both the cysteine and the phenylalanine. Solely the CDR3 DNA is kept, with 45 bases framed from the first base. The sample belongs to a study of control samples from healthy donors and cancer patients (dated by TCRdb to 2018 to 2020). The library was made by the immunoSEQ multiplex PCR assay. Not all clones reach the TCRdb copy of this immuneACCESS table, which keeps in-frame sequences only. Checked studies attribute under half of the gap to unresolved V genes and leave the rest unexplained. For this sample there are over 100,000 clones; more than 80% appear just once. The ten largest clones take up 2.5% to 3% of the sample.

The V and J genes are TRBV27 and TRBJ2-7, with no reliable assignment of the D segment. The receptor was isolated from a man aged 35 to 55 in good health. Sequenced: blood. The nucleotide sequence reads as follows: TGTGCCAGCAGTTCAAACCCCGACCGAACCTACGAGCAGTACTTC. Its protein is CASSSNPDRTYEQYF.